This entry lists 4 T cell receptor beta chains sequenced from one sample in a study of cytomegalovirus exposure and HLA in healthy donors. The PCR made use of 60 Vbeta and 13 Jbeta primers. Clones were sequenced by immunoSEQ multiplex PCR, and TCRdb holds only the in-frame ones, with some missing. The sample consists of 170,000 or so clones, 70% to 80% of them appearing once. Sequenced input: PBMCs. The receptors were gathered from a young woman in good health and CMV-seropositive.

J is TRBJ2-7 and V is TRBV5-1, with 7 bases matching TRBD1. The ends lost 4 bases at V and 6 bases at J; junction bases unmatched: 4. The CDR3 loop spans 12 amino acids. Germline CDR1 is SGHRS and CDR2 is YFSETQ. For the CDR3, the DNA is TGCGCCAGCAGCATTACAGGGGTCGAGCAGTACTTC. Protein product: CASSITGVEQYF. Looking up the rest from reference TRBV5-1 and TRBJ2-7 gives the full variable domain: KAGVTQTPRYLIKTRGQQVTLSCSPISGHRSVSWYQQTPGQGLQFLFEYFSETQRNKGNFPGRFSGRQFSNSRSEMNVSTLELGDSALYLCASSITGVEQYFGPGTRLTVT.

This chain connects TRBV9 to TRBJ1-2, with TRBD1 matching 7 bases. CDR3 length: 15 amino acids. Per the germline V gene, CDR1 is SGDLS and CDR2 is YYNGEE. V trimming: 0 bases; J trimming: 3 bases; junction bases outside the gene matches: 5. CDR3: CASSVGGGQDYGYTF. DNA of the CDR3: TGTGCCAGCAGCGTAGGAGGGGGCCAGGACTATGGCTACACCTTC. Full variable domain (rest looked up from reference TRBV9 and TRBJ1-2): DSGVTQTPKHLITATGQRVTLRCSPRSGDLSVYWYQQSLDQGLQFLIQYYNGEERAKGNILERFSAQQFPDLHSELNLSSLELGDSALYFCASSVGGGQDYGYTFGSGTRLTVV.

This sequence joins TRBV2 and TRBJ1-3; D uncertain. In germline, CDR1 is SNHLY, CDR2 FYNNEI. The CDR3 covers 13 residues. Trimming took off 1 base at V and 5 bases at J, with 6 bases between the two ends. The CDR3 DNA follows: TGTGCCAGCAGTGAAGGGGCCCGAAACACCATATATTTT. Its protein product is CASSEGARNTIYF.

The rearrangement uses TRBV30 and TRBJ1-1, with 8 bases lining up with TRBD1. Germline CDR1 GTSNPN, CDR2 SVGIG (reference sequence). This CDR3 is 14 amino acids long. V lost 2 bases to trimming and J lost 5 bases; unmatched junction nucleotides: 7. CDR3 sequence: CAWSPDRGRTEAFF. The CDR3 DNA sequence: TGTGCCTGGAGTCCAGACAGGGGAAGGACTGAAGCTTTCTTT.